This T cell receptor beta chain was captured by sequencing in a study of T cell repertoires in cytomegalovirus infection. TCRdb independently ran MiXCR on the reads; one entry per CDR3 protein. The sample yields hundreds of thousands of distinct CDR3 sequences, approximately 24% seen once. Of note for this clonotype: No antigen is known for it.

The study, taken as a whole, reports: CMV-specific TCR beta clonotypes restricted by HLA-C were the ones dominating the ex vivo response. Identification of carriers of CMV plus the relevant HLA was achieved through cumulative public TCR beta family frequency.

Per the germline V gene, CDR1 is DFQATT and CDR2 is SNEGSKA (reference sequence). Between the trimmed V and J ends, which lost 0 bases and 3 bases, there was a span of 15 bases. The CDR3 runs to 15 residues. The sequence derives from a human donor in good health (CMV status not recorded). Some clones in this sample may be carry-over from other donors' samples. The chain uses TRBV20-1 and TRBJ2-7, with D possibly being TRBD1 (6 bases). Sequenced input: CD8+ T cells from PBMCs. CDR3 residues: CSARDRGLGSYEQYV. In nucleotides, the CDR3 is TGCAGTGCTAGAGACAGGGGTCTTGGGAGCTACGAGCAGTACGTC.